This is a list of T cell receptor beta chains from one sample in a study of T cells in Graves' hyperthyroidism and ophthalmopathy. TCRdb ran MiXCR on the multiplex PCR reads and lists one entry per CDR3 protein. The repertoire holds 300,000 to 500,000 distinct CDR3 sequences, 11% to 15% seen once, with around 30% in the top ten. What was sequenced was blood. The receptors derive from a man between 45 and 60 years old with Graves' ophthalmopathy. The CDR3 runs from the conserved cysteine through the conserved F or W. D genes are given only for firm matches. The size of a clone is reported for some rows only, either as once, few or many, or as a class for expanded clones.

V	J	D	size	CDR3	DNA
TRBV19	TRBJ1-3	TRBD1	NA	CASSSIGWTGNGNTIYF	TGTGCCAGTAGTAGTATCGGCTGGACAGGGAATGGAAACACCATATATTTT
TRBV20-1	TRBJ2-5	TRBD2	many	CSAAGTSDSETQYF	TGCAGTGCTGCCGGGACTAGCGATTCGGAGACCCAGTACTTC
TRBV20-1	TRBJ2-1	TRBD2	many	CSAIQREWDGEQFF	TGCAGTGCTATTCAGCGGGAGTGGGATGGTGAGCAGTTCTTC
TRBV6-1	TRBJ2-4	TRBD2	few	CASSPSGSKNIQYF	TGTGCCAGCAGCCCTAGCGGGAGTAAAAACATTCAGTACTTC
TRBV5-1	TRBJ2-1	TRBD2	NA	CASSLLAGVIYEQFF	TGCGCCAGCAGCTTACTAGCGGGAGTAATATATGAGCAGTTCTTC
TRBV2	TRBJ2-2	TRBD2	many	CASLRQRGGELFF	TGTGCCAGCCTGAGACAGCGGGGCGGGGAGCTGTTTTTT
TRBV12-3/TRBV12-4	TRBJ2-1	NA	many	CASSRTYNEQFF	TGTGCCAGCAGTCGCACTTACAATGAGCAGTTCTTC
TRBV6-1	TRBJ1-2	NA	NA	CASGKTGSDGYTF	TGTGCCAGCGGGAAGACGGGATCAGATGGCTACACCTTC
TRBV20-1	TRBJ1-1	NA	many	CSATPRYTEAFF	TGCAGTGCTACCCCCCGATACACTGAAGCTTTCTTT
TRBV10-3	TRBJ2-3	TRBD2	NA	CAISIRLAGVTDTQYF	TGTGCCATCAGCATCCGGCTAGCGGGAGTCACAGATACGCAGTATTTT
TRBV11-2	TRBJ2-1	TRBD2	many	CASSLGRTSGRSGQFF	TGTGCCAGCAGCTTAGGCCGAACTAGCGGGAGGTCGGGGCAGTTCTTC
TRBV6-1	TRBJ2-1	NA	once	CASSATFGAYNEQFF	TGTGCCAGCAGCGCGACGTTTGGGGCCTACAATGAGCAGTTCTTC
TRBV12-3/TRBV12-4	TRBJ2-1	TRBD2	few	CASSLGRGKNEQFF	TGTGCCAGCAGTTTAGGGCGGGGGAAGAATGAGCAGTTCTTC
TRBV19	TRBJ2-5	NA	many	CASSVLEGGETQYF	TGTGCCAGTAGCGTACTAGAAGGCGGGGAGACCCAGTACTTC
TRBV6-1	TRBJ1-3	NA	NA	CASTGVGNTIYF	TGTGCCAGCACGGGGGTTGGAAACACCATATATTTT
TRBV27	TRBJ1-1	NA	NA	CASSSRRRGEAFF	TGTGCCAGCAGTTCCCGTAGAAGGGGTGAAGCTTTCTTT
TRBV6-1	TRBJ1-2	NA	few	CASSEVYGYTF	TGTGCCAGCAGTGAAGTGTATGGCTACACCTTC
TRBV7-9	TRBJ1-5	NA	few	CASSLGGAPSDQPQHF	TGTGCCAGCAGCTTAGGAGGGGCCCCTAGCGATCAGCCCCAGCATTTT
TRBV20-1	TRBJ2-1	TRBD2	many	CSATKGASGSSPSYNEQFF	TGCAGTGCAACGAAGGGTGCTAGCGGGAGTAGCCCCTCCTACAATGAGCAGTTCTTC
TRBV20-1	TRBJ2-1	NA	many	CSAPYLYNAQFF	TGCAGTGCTCCTTATTTATACAATGCGCAGTTCTTC
TRBV10-3	TRBJ2-1	TRBD2	few	CAINSLAGGRNEQFF	TGTGCCATCAATTCCCTAGCGGGGGGTCGCAATGAGCAGTTCTTC
TRBV27	TRBJ2-2	NA	NA	CASSFGRNTGELFF	TGTGCCAGCAGTTTCGGGAGGAACACCGGGGAGCTGTTTTTT
TRBV11-3	TRBJ1-2	NA	NA	CASSLMSARGKDYTF	TGTGCCAGCAGCTTGATGAGTGCTCGGGGGAAGGACTACACCTTC
TRBV15	TRBJ2-5	NA	few	CATSVGPGSEETQYF	TGTGCCACCAGCGTCGGACCAGGGAGCGAAGAGACCCAGTACTTC
TRBV5-1	TRBJ2-7	NA	many	CASSPDIDEQYF	TGCGCCAGCAGCCCGGACATCGACGAGCAGTACTTC
TRBV20-1	TRBJ1-5	NA	NA	CSARGLGNQPQHF	TGCAGTGCTAGAGGTTTAGGGAATCAGCCCCAGCATTTT
TRBV19	TRBJ1-1	NA	NA	CASGPGPPGAEAFF	TGTGCCAGTGGACCGGGTCCCCCGGGGGCTGAAGCTTTCTTT
TRBV6-1	TRBJ1-6	NA	few	CASSGTVSSPLHF	TGTGCCAGCAGTGGGACAGTTAGTTCACCCCTCCACTTT
TRBV27	TRBJ2-7	TRBD1	many	CASSLHWDRGAEQYF	TGTGCCAGCAGTTTACACTGGGACAGGGGCGCCGAGCAGTACTTC
TRBV19	TRBJ2-5	TRBD2	NA	CASSDSGRVLETQYF	TGTGCCAGTAGTGATAGCGGGAGGGTGCTGGAGACCCAGTACTTC
TRBV7-3	TRBJ2-4	TRBD1	few	CASSLRGGQGFLAKNIQYF	TGTGCCAGCAGCTTAAGAGGGGGACAGGGCTTTCTAGCCAAAAACATTCAGTACTTC
TRBV12-3/TRBV12-4	TRBJ1-2	NA	many	CASSFQVFANYGYTF	TGTGCCAGCAGTTTTCAGGTCTTCGCTAACTATGGCTACACCTTC
TRBV14	TRBJ2-1	TRBD2	many	CASSQGGLVNEQFF	TGTGCCAGCAGCCAAGGAGGACTAGTCAATGAGCAGTTCTTC
TRBV12-3/TRBV12-4	TRBJ2-1	NA	NA	CASRTDGLTYNEQFF	TGTGCCAGCAGAACTGACGGTCTCACGTACAATGAGCAGTTCTTC
TRBV29-1	TRBJ1-1	TRBD1	NA	CSVWDRSTEAFF	TGCAGCGTCTGGGACAGGTCCACTGAAGCTTTCTTT
TRBV27	TRBJ2-4	NA	NA	CASSLSRGNIQYF	TGTGCCAGCAGTTTATCGCGAGGGAACATTCAGTACTTC
TRBV5-1	TRBJ2-7	NA	few	CASSLQETGEQYF	TGCGCCAGCAGCTTGCAGGAGACCGGGGAGCAGTACTTC
TRBV7-3	TRBJ2-3	TRBD2	many	CASSPLAGISTDTQYF	TGTGCCAGCAGCCCTTTAGCGGGGATAAGCACAGATACGCAGTATTTT
TRBV5-6	TRBJ2-4	NA	once	CASSLALGPKNFQYF	TGTGCCAGCAGCTTGGCCCTCGGGCCGAAGAATTTTCAGTACTTC
TRBV20-1	TRBJ2-1	NA	many	CSASELALGNEQFF	TGCAGTGCTAGTGAACTAGCTTTGGGCAATGAGCAGTTCTTC
TRBV18	TRBJ2-1	NA	many	CASSPLIGTSDEQFF	TGTGCCAGCTCACCGCTAATAGGGACTTCGGATGAGCAGTTCTTC
TRBV5-1	TRBJ2-2	TRBD2	NA	CASSTRTSGRAGPGELFF	TGCGCCAGCAGCACCCGGACTAGCGGGAGGGCCGGACCCGGGGAGCTGTTTTTT
TRBV12-5	TRBJ2-7	TRBD2	few	CASGLSGQREAILRRQYF	TGTGCTAGTGGGCTATCCGGACAGCGGGAGGCAATCCTACGAAGGCAGTACTTC
TRBV14	TRBJ2-7	NA	NA	CASGPAGSSYEQYF	TGTGCCAGCGGCCCAGCAGGTAGCTCCTACGAGCAGTACTTC
TRBV20-1	TRBJ2-7	TRBD1	many	CSASQTGQQGQYF	TGCAGTGCTAGCCAAACGGGACAGCAAGGGCAGTACTTC
TRBV20-1	TRBJ2-1	NA	few	CSAANYEQFF	TGCAGTGCTGCGAATTATGAGCAGTTCTTC
TRBV11-2	TRBJ2-1	NA	few	CATDGGSSEQFF	TGTGCCACAGATGGGGGCTCCAGTGAGCAGTTCTTC
TRBV20-1	TRBJ2-7	TRBD2	many	CSAPSGGSNEQYF	TGCAGTGCTCCGTCGGGAGGCAGCAACGAGCAGTACTTC
TRBV9	TRBJ2-3	NA	few	CASTPLHVRSADTQYF	TGTGCCAGCACCCCCTTACACGTTAGGAGCGCAGATACGCAGTATTTT
TRBV18	TRBJ1-1	NA	many	CASSPSRRGTNTEAFF	TGTGCCAGCTCACCATCCCGACGGGGAACAAACACTGAAGCTTTCTTT
TRBV7-2	TRBJ1-2	TRBD1	many	CASSLAGTGSVGYTF	TGTGCCAGCAGCCTAGCCGGGACAGGGAGTGTTGGCTACACCTTC